This T cell receptor beta chain was documented in a study of T cell responses to AZD1222 COVID-19 vaccine. As regards this clone: Its target is not known.

Findings and limits, study-wide: Samples come after the peak T cell response, not at day 14. AZD1222 recipients seropositive at baseline numbered only six.

Libraries were prepared by immunoSEQ multiplex PCR; TCRdb keeps only in-frame clonotypes and omits some of them. The sample lists fewer than 150,000 clones, over 85% seen once, with 1.9% in the top ten. Germline V gene lookup returns CDR1 ENHRY and CDR2 SYGVKD. This CDR3 is built from 17 residues. Trimming removed 2 bases from V and 7 bases from J; junction bases left unmatched: 10. The chain employs TRBV10-3 and TRBJ2-1, with 11 nucleotides matching TRBD2. Sequenced here: peripheral blood, sampled on day 0 of AZD1222 vaccination. The TCR was taken from an adult in good health. The CDR3 loop reads CAISEKAVLAGGNEQFF. The CDR3 DNA reads as TGTGCCATCAGTGAGAAAGCGGTGCTAGCGGGGGGAAATGAGCAGTTCTTC.